The next 26 T cell receptor beta chains were all read from a single sample in a study of regulatory T cells in long-lasting Graves disease. Time point noted: newly diagnosed GD, antithyroid drugs for less than 3 months. The TCR library was prepared using RNA isolated from PBMCs. Library construction for TCR beta used iRepertoire HTBI primers and Arm-PCR of CDR3 regions. A single record per CDR3 protein comes from TCRdb applying MiXCR to the multiplex PCR reads. The table shows about 380,000 distinct CDR3 sequences, with about 14% occurring only once. The sequences come from peripheral blood mononuclear cells (PBMCs), collected at new diagnosis, from a patient treated with antithyroid drugs. Receptor source: a female donor with Graves disease.

With respect to this clonotype: Just one base apart from a much larger clone, this may be a read error. This rearrangement joins TRBV6-2 or TRBV6-3 to TRBJ2-5; D unresolved. Germline loops: CDR1 MNHEY, CDR2 SVGEGT. The CDR3 sequence is 14 residues long. Trimming removed 2 bases from V and 5 bases from J, with 12 bases in between. CDR3 loop: CASSYANASETQYF. The CDR3 coding sequence is TGTGCCAGCAGTTACGCCAACGCGTCGGAGACCCAGTACTTC.

In this sample, this clonotype turned up many times. The rearrangement joins TRBV5-5 to TRBJ2-7, with 7 bases fitting TRBD1. V was pared by 7 bases and J by 5 bases, with 15 bases of the junction left unmatched. The germline V gene has CDR1 SGHKS and CDR2 YYEKEE (reference sequence). CDR3 length: 15 amino acids. CDR3 nucleotide sequence: TGTGCCAGCTATTTGAGAGCGAGGGACAGCAACGAGCAGTACTTC. This gives the protein CASYLRARDSNEQYF.

The count of this clonotype is one. CDR3 DNA sequence: TGTGCCAGCAGCTTAGAGACTAGCGGGGTCGGGACCCAGTACTTC. Its protein product is CASSLETSGVGTQYF. This chain connects TRBV7-2 to TRBJ2-5; 11 bases are a match to TRBD2. The J segment lost 7 bases and the V segment lost 1 base, leaving 5 bases of the junction unmatched. CDR3 length: 15 residues. Germline lookup yields CDR1 SGHTA and CDR2 FQGNSA.

V gene TRBV20-1 combines with J gene TRBJ2-5; possible D gene TRBD2, 5 bases. This CDR3 contains 13 residues. The germline CDR1 and CDR2 sequences are DFQATT and SNEGSKA (reference sequence). V gave up 6 bases and J gave up 5 bases, with 16 bases separating them. CDR3 sequence: CSASSGVGETQYF. The DNA for the CDR3 is TGCAGTGCCTCATCCGGGGTGGGGGAGACCCAGTACTTC.

As regards this clonotype: One junction end disagrees with the germline gene, perhaps due to a read error. The chain combines TRBV7-9 with TRBJ2-2; D is possibly TRBD1 or TRBD2 (5 bases each). The V gene's germline CDR1 is SEHNR and CDR2 FQNEAQ (reference sequence). The CDR3 contains 14 residues. The CDR3 region is CASSHTGRTGELFF. In DNA, the CDR3 is TGTGCCAGCAGCCATACAGGTCGAACCGGGGAGCTGTTCTTT.

This clonotype turned up a few times. The chain employs TRBV5-5 and TRBJ2-2, with unresolved D. Germline-derived CDR1 and CDR2 are SGHKS and YYEKEE (reference sequence). V shed 0 bases and J shed 0 bases, with 15 bases lying between them. CDR3 length: 18 amino acids. The CDR3: CASSLGSSRSANTGELFF. In DNA, the CDR3 is TGTGCCAGCAGCTTGGGGTCCTCCAGGAGCGCGAACACCGGGGAGCTGTTTTTT.

This clonotype was recorded many times. The chain is built from TRBV30 and TRBJ1-2; D is undetermined. Trimming removed 4 bases from V and 4 bases from J, with 13 bases in between. The CDR3 consists of 13 residues. Per germline, CDR1 GTSNPN and CDR2 SVGIG (reference sequence). DNA for the CDR3: TGTGCCTGGACCCCGGAAGACATCTATGGCTACACCTTC. This sequence encodes CAWTPEDIYGYTF.

This clonotype was seen at least ten times. The chain recombines TRBV12-3 or TRBV12-4 with TRBJ2-1; maybe TRBD2 (5 bases). CDR3 size: 15 residues. Trimming took off 3 bases at V and 3 bases at J, with 12 bases between the two ends. The CDR3 sequence: CASSLYGSGYNEQFF. The CDR3 coding sequence is TGTGCCAGCAGTTTGTACGGAAGCGGCTACAATGAGCAGTTCTTC.

Many counts were recorded for this clonotype. The chain combines TRBV2 with TRBJ1-2; tentatively, D is TRBD1 (5 bases). Germline V gene data show CDR1 as SNHLY and CDR2 as FYNNEI. The ends were cut back, 4 bases at V and 5 bases at J, with 8 bases in the middle. The CDR3 has 12 residues. The CDR3 coding sequence is TGTGCCAGCAGTGCACAGGCGTATGGCTACACCTTC. This translates into CASSAQAYGYTF.

This clonotype appeared a few times. A much more abundant neighbour one base away suggests this may be a read error. The genes are TRBV20-1 and TRBJ2-5; 8 bases align to TRBD2. CDR1 and CDR2 (germline): DFQATT, SNEGSKA (reference sequence). The CDR3 loop spans 12 amino acids. With 5 bases clipped from V and 11 bases from J, the junction kept 10 bases outside the gene matches. CDR3 coding DNA: TGCAGTGCTTTAATTAGCGGGGATGAGCAGTACTTC. It specifies CSALISGDEQYF.

This clonotype was detected ten times or more. The chain links TRBV19 to TRBJ2-3; TRBD2 might be the D (6 bases). Trimming pared 7 bases from V and 0 bases from J, leaving 14 bases between. The CDR3 totals 15 residues. From germline, CDR1 is LNHDA and CDR2 SQIVND (reference sequence). The CDR3 region is CASMFRDSSTDTQYF. The CDR3 DNA sequence: TGTGCCAGTATGTTCAGGGACTCTAGCACAGATACGCAGTATTTT.

This clonotype was seen more than once but under ten times. The chain couples TRBV19 to TRBJ2-7; 8 positions agree with TRBD1. Germline CDR1 reads LNHDA; CDR2 reads SQIVND (reference sequence). The V and J ends lost 6 bases and 0 bases, in that order; junction bases with no gene match: 10. The CDR3 length is 16 residues. The DNA of the CDR3 is TGTGCCAGTAGCAAGACAGGGGCCCAAAGCTCCTACGAGCAGTACTTC. It specifies CASSKTGAQSSYEQYF. The entire variable domain, with the rest obtained from reference TRBV19 and TRBJ2-7, is as follows: DGGITQSPKYLFRKEGQNVTLSCEQNLNHDAMYWYRQDPGQGLRLIYYSQIVNDFQKGDIAEGYSVSREKKESFPLTVTSAQKNPTAFYLCASSKTGAQSSYEQYFGPGTRLTVT.

V and J are TRBV7-2 and TRBJ2-1; TRBD2 agrees at 8 bases. CDR1 and CDR2 from the germline V gene are SGHTA and FQGNSA. This CDR3 contains 15 residues. J lost 10 bases, V lost 1 base, and 9 bases had no gene match. CDR3 region: CASSLVAGPREEQFF. DNA of the CDR3: TGTGCCAGCAGCTTAGTAGCGGGACCCCGAGAGGAGCAGTTCTTC. Full variable domain (remainder filled in from reference TRBV7-2 and TRBJ2-1): GAGVSQSPSNKVTEKGKDVELRCDPISGHTALYWYRQSLGQGLEFLIYFQGNSAPDKSGLPSDRFSAERTGGSVSTLTIQRTQQEDSAVYLCASSLVAGPREEQFFGPGTRLTVL.

This clonotype was detected ten times or more. The V gene is TRBV29-1, the J gene TRBJ1-1, with D tentatively TRBD1 (5 bases). Per the germline V gene, CDR1 is SQVTM and CDR2 is ANQGSEA. The CDR3 runs 11 residues. V was trimmed by 4 bases and J by 7 bases, leaving 10 bases between them. CDR3 DNA: TGCAGCGTTGGCCGACAGATTGAAGCTTTCTTT. Its protein is CSVGRQIEAFF.

This clonotype was counted ten times or more. V and J are TRBV15 and TRBJ1-2; D not certain. The germline V gene encodes CDR1 LNHNV and CDR2 YYDKDF (reference sequence). The CDR3 spans 16 residues. V was clipped by 1 base and J by 5 bases, with 17 bases between them. CDR3 protein: CATSRGDRDPIYGYTF. For the CDR3, the DNA is TGTGCCACCAGCAGAGGAGATCGGGATCCCATTTATGGCTACACCTTC.

This clonotype has ten or more counts. This chain uses TRBV7-2 with TRBJ2-3, with D possibly being TRBD2 (7 bases). The CDR3 extends over 15 amino acids. Germline loops: CDR1 SGHTA, CDR2 FQGNSA. V lost 4 bases and J 5 bases, leaving 16 bases between the germline ends. CDR3 in DNA: TGTGCCAGCAGCTCCGGAGGGGGGGCTTTAGATACGCAGTATTTT. This codes for CASSSGGGALDTQYF.

In its sample, this clonotype was seen once. The DNA of the CDR3 is TGTGCCAGCAGCTTAGTTCCGGGAACGAACACCGGGGAGCTGTTTTTT. This codes for CASSLVPGTNTGELFF. This chain links TRBV7-3 with TRBJ2-2, with D tentatively TRBD2 (5 bases). Per germline, CDR1 SGHTA and CDR2 FQGTGA. Trimming removed 2 bases at V and 0 bases at J, with 10 bases between. This CDR3 is 16 amino acids long.

There are many counts of this clonotype. The rearrangement joins TRBV3-1 to TRBJ1-5, with D hard to call. Trimming removed 0 bases from V and 6 bases from J, with 3 bases in between. The CDR3 runs 12 residues. The germline V gene has CDR1 LGHDT and CDR2 YNNKEL (reference sequence). The CDR3 here is CASSQDGQPQHF. In DNA, the CDR3 is TGTGCCAGCAGCCAAGACGGTCAGCCCCAGCATTTT.

The table lists this clonotype with a few counts. This sequence joins TRBV20-1 and TRBJ1-3; D is uncertain. The CDR3 runs 13 residues. The germline V and J ends were trimmed by 3 bases and 0 bases, with 6 bases remaining between them. CDR1 DFQATT and CDR2 SNEGSKA come from the germline V gene (reference sequence). CDR3 nucleotide sequence: TGCAGTGCTAGTAAGGGCTCTGGAAACACCATATATTTT. Protein: CSASKGSGNTIYF.

Details on this clonotype: A far larger clone is just one base off, so this is likely a read error. The chain couples TRBV7-6 to TRBJ2-3, with 10 bases fitting TRBD2. CDR3 length equals 16 residues. V lost 6 bases, J lost 5 bases, and 11 bases stayed unmatched. Germline CDR1 and CDR2: SGHVS and FNYEAQ. The CDR3 DNA follows: TGTGCCAGCAGGCCGAGCCTAGCGGGAGCGGAAGATACGCAGTATTTT. It translates to CASRPSLAGAEDTQYF.

This clonotype was observed many times. This chain uses TRBV28 with TRBJ2-1, with 9 bases aligning to TRBD1. The J segment lost 4 bases and the V segment lost 7 bases, leaving 11 bases of the junction unmatched. The length of the CDR3 is 16 residues. Looked up from germline, CDR1 is MDHEN and CDR2 is SYDVKM. The CDR3 nucleotides are TGTGCCAGCATCCCCCAGACAGGGGGAGGGTACAATGAGCAGTTCTTC. Encoded protein: CASIPQTGGGYNEQFF.

This clonotype has at least ten counts. The chain combines TRBV6-1 with TRBJ1-5, with a tentative D call TRBD1 (6 bases). V lost 5 bases to trimming and J lost 4 bases, with 15 bases between them. There are 15 residues in the CDR3. CDR1 is MNHNS, CDR2 SASEGT, per germline. CDR3 loop: CASSPPGHRNQPQHF. In DNA form, the CDR3 reads TGTGCCAGCAGTCCCCCGGGACACCGAAATCAGCCCCAGCATTTT.

V usage is TRBV27 and J usage is TRBJ2-7, with 7 nucleotides matching TRBD1. The CDR3 has 14 residues. J was trimmed by 2 bases and V by 8 bases; bases with no gene match: 9. Germline V gives CDR1 MNHEY, CDR2 SMNVEV (reference sequence). The CDR3 reads CASADRALPYEQYF. Here the CDR3 DNA reads TGTGCCAGCGCTGACAGGGCTCTACCCTACGAGCAGTACTTC.

This clonotype has at least ten counts. CDR3 nucleotide sequence: TGTGCCAGCAGAATAGCGGGAGCTGGAGAGACCCAGTACTTC. Protein sequence: CASRIAGAGETQYF. This sequence joins TRBV2 and TRBJ2-5; 9 bases fit TRBD2. The CDR3 consists of 14 residues. Germline loops: CDR1 SNHLY, CDR2 FYNNEI. Losses at the gene ends were 6 bases for V and 4 bases for J; bases not matched to a gene: 6.

Many counts were recorded for this clonotype. The J gene is TRBJ2-5, the V gene TRBV20-1; D may match TRBD1 or TRBD2 (5 bases each). The V end lost 7 bases, the J end lost 5 bases, and 17 bases lay between the germline ends. The CDR3 runs 13 residues. Per germline, CDR1 DFQATT and CDR2 SNEGSKA (reference sequence). CDR3 region: CSGATGTDETQYF. CDR3 in DNA: TGCAGTGGGGCGACCGGGACGGACGAGACCCAGTACTTC.

This clonotype was detected many times. The gene calls are TRBV2 and TRBJ1-5, with D unclear. CDR3 length equals 14 residues. Germline CDR1 reads SNHLY; CDR2 reads FYNNEI. Deletions cut 7 bases from V and 3 bases from J, with 13 bases between. For the CDR3, the DNA is TGTGCCAGCAACGAAAACGAGGTCAATCAGCCCCAGCATTTT. It translates to CASNENEVNQPQHF. Together with reference TRBV2 and TRBJ1-5, the CDR3 gives the full variable domain: EPEVTQTPSHQVTQMGQEVILRCVPISNHLYFYWYRQILGQKVEFLVSFYNNEISEKSEIFDDQFSVERPDGSNFTLKIRSTKLEDSAMYFCASNENEVNQPQHFGDGTRLSIL.